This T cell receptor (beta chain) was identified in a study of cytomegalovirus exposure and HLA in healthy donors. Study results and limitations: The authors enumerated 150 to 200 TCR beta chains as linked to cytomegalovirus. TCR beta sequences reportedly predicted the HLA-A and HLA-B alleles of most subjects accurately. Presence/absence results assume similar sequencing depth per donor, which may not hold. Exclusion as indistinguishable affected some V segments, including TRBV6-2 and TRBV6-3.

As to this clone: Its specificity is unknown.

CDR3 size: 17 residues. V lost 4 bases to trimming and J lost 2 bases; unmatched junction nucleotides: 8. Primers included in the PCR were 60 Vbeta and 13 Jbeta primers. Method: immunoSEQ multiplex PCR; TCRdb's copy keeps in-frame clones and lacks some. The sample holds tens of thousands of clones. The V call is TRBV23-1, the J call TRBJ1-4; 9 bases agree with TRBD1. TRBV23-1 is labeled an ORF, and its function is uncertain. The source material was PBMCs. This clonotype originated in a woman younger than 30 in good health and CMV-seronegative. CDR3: CASSPRTGAGTNEKLFF. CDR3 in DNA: TGCGCCAGCAGTCCCCGGACAGGGGCTGGGACTAATGAAAAACTGTTTTTT.